This record looks at one T cell receptor (beta chain) sequence and its context. The target antigen is unknown. The protocol was immunoSEQ multiplex PCR, while the TCRdb copy is restricted to in-frame clones and leaves out a portion. The profile covers 660,000 or so clones, with about 96% appearing a single time and more than 0.085% taken by the ten largest. The sample belongs to a study of shared clonotypes between healthy human individuals. Findings and limits, study-wide: The study found lower generation probabilities in non-shared clonotypes than in those shared by all four donors.

CD8 cells regarded as naive lacked CD45RO, were positively chosen for CCR7, and omitted terminally differentiated effector memory CD45RA+ cells. Trimming took 5 bases from V and 6 from J, leaving 13 bases between them. Germline lookup yields CDR1 SGHAT and CDR2 FQNNGV. The CDR3 loop spans 13 amino acids. Specimen: naive CD8+ T cells sorted from blood. This chain joins TRBV11-2 and TRBJ1-2; D call uncertain. The receptor was isolated from a woman in her thirties in good health. The CDR3 coding sequence is TGTGCCAGCAGCCCGATACTCGGGCATGGCTACACCTTC. Its translation is CASSPILGHGYTF. The full variable domain, its missing parts supplied by reference TRBV11-2 and TRBJ1-2, is EAGVAQSPRYKIIEKRQSVAFWCNPISGHATLYWYQQILGQGPKLLIQFQNNGVVDDSQLPKDRFSAERLKGVDSTLKIQPAKLEDSAVYLCASSPILGHGYTFGSGTRLTVV.